Following are 12 T cell receptor beta chains from one sample sequenced in a study of T cell repertoires in cytomegalovirus infection (dated by TCRdb to about 2019). Sequencing instrument: Illumina HiSeq 1500. TCRdb ran its own pipeline on the public reads, namely fastp trimming at Q25 and MiXCR clone calling, and kept in-frame beta chains. Rows with a matching CDR3 protein are joined into one entry that keeps the most common DNA and genes. This sample lists 250,000 or so distinct CDR3 sequences; approximately 9.1% were detected once. In total, the top ten clones hold roughly 15% of the sample. Material for sequencing was PBMCs. The receptors stem from a human donor in good health (CMV status not recorded). Some clones in this sample may be carry-over from other donors' samples.

DNA of the CDR3: TGCAGCGTTGCGGGACTAGCGGGAGGATTAGAGACCCAGTACTTC. It specifies CSVAGLAGGLETQYF. The rearrangement links TRBV29-1 to TRBJ2-5; TRBD2 matches at 15 bases. The length of the CDR3 is 15 residues. With 4 bases clipped from V and 4 bases from J, the junction kept 4 bases outside the gene matches. Germline V lookup: CDR1 SQVTM, CDR2 ANQGSEA.

This clonotype has a count of ten or more. The rearrangement links TRBV11-3 to TRBJ2-5, with TRBD2 matching 9 bases. The CDR3 is 16 residues long. V lost 0 bases and J lost 2; bases outside the gene matches: 4. The germline gives CDR1 SGHNT, CDR2 YENEEA. CDR3 DNA: TGTGCCAGCAGCTTAGAGGGGCTAGCGGGGCAAGAGACCCAGTACTTC. This gives the protein CASSLEGLAGQETQYF.

This clonotype has more than one count but fewer than ten. The CDR3 DNA reads TGTGCCAGCAGCTTCAGGACTAGCTTCTACGAGCAGTACTTC. It specifies CASSFRTSFYEQYF. This chain connects TRBV7-4 to TRBJ2-7, with 8 bases identical to TRBD2. Germline trimming cut 3 bases from V and 3 bases from J; bases unmatched to any gene: 4. This CDR3 is 14 amino acids long. CDR1 SGHVT and CDR2 SQSDAQ come from the germline V gene.

This clonotype was seen at least ten times. This chain connects TRBV19 to TRBJ1-6; the D gene is possibly TRBD1 (6 bases). Trimming took off 3 bases at V and 9 bases at J, with 15 bases between the two ends. The CDR3 extends over 15 amino acids. CDR1 and CDR2 (germline): LNHDA, SQIVND (reference sequence). CDR3 DNA: TGTGCCAGTAGTATCGGACAGCGGCAGGGTTCACCCCTCCACTTT. As protein: CASSIGQRQGSPLHF.

The chain is built from TRBV30 and TRBJ2-4; 9 bases fit TRBD1. V lost 1 base, J lost 7 bases, and 8 bases stayed unmatched. CDR1 is GTSNPN, CDR2 SVGIG, per germline (reference sequence). The CDR3 is 15 residues long. The DNA for the CDR3 is TGTGCCTGGAGTGGAGGGGGACAGGGTGGGAACATTCAGTACTTC. As protein: CAWSGGGQGGNIQYF.

The chain recombines TRBV28 with TRBJ2-3; TRBD2 aligns across 8 bases. CDR1 is MDHEN, CDR2 SYDVKM, per germline. The CDR3 length is 12 residues. The ends lost 8 bases at V and 7 bases at J; junction bases unmatched: 5. CDR3 amino acids: CASRGGANTQYF. The CDR3 DNA is TGTGCCAGCCGGGGGGGGGCCAATACGCAGTATTTT.

The DNA for the CDR3 is TGTGCCAGCTTGCCCGGACAGGGAAGCTACAATGAGCAGTTCTTC. The encoded protein is CASLPGQGSYNEQFF. The rearrangement links TRBV28 to TRBJ2-1; 8 nucleotides match TRBD1. Germline-derived CDR1 and CDR2 are MDHEN and SYDVKM. The V and J ends lost 8 bases and 3 bases, in that order; junction bases with no gene match: 9. The CDR3 extends over 15 amino acids.

This clonotype showed up many times. The chain recombines TRBV20-1 with TRBJ2-4, with D hard to call. The V gene lost 5 bases and the J gene lost 1 base, with 3 bases spanning the gap. CDR1 and CDR2 (germline): DFQATT, SNEGSKA (reference sequence). The CDR3 is 11 residues long. The DNA of the CDR3 is TGCAGTGCTGGGGCCAAAAACATTCAGTACTTC. Translated, it gives CSAGAKNIQYF.

In this sample, this clonotype turned up a few times. The rearrangement joins TRBV19 to TRBJ1-5; a possible D gene is TRBD1 (5 bases). Germline V gives CDR1 LNHDA, CDR2 SQIVND (reference sequence). CDR3 length equals 15 residues. The V end was cut by 3 bases, the J end by 2 bases, with 11 bases between. CDR3: CASSIRQGGNQPQHF. The CDR3 coding sequence is TGTGCCAGTAGTATTAGGCAGGGAGGCAATCAGCCCCAGCATTTT.

This clonotype was observed a handful of times. V gene TRBV11-2 combines with J gene TRBJ2-5; the D call may be TRBD1 or TRBD2 (5 bases each). The ends were cut back, 5 bases at V and 1 base at J, with 11 bases in the middle. The CDR3 is made up of 14 amino acids. CDR1 SGHAT and CDR2 FQNNGV come from the germline V gene. CDR3 sequence reads: CASSPPGPQETQYF. The CDR3 bases are TGTGCCAGCAGCCCCCCGGGACCCCAAGAGACCCAGTACTTC.

This clonotype was seen a few times. The gene calls are TRBV7-9 and TRBJ2-2, with 9 bases fitting TRBD2. CDR1 is SEHNR and CDR2 is FQNEAQ in the germline V gene (reference sequence). V lost 3 bases and J lost 1; bases outside the gene matches: 15. The CDR3 is 20 residues long. CDR3 nucleotides: TGTGCCAGCAGCTTCGGTTCGGCTAGCGGGAATTCCGGGAACACCGGGGAGCTGTTTTTT. Protein: CASSFGSASGNSGNTGELFF.

CDR3 region: CASSLRGLNSPLHF. The CDR3 DNA reads TGCGCCAGCAGCTTAAGGGGGCTCAATTCACCCCTCCACTTT. The V and J genes are TRBV5-1 and TRBJ1-6; 7 bases align to TRBD1. In germline, CDR1 is SGHRS, CDR2 YFSETQ. V shed 2 bases, J shed 7 bases, and the junction held 3 bases outside the gene matches. The CDR3 is made up of 14 amino acids.